This T cell receptor (beta chain) was sequenced during a study of T cell clonotyping in hematopoietic cell transplantation. Generated by immunoSEQ multiplex PCR, the TCRdb table keeps only in-frame clones and is missing some. The table records roughly 5,000 clones, around 80% of them present only once. This CDR3 is 16 amino acids long. Germline values: CDR1 SGHRS, CDR2 YFSETQ. J gave up 3 bases and V 1 base, and 7 bases lay outside the gene matches. Whole-study results and caveats: Graft donor and pretransplant recipient Inverse Simpson Index values predicted broader posttransplant TCR diversity. CD4 and CD8 repertoire contributions could not be separated without sorting. Recipient TCR diversity dropped after transplant; expanded clonotypes rose from day 30 to 180.

Recipients were bled about 28 days pretransplant and at posttransplant days 30, 100, 180. About this clone itself: Its target is not known.

The clonotype originates from a male patient aged 55 to 70 who had an allogeneic stem cell transplant, so T cells may come from the graft donor. Some clones in this sample may be carry-over from other donors' samples. This specimen was peripheral blood mononuclear cells, taken 100 days after allogeneic stem cell transplant. The rearrangement links TRBV5-1 to TRBJ2-1, with 7 bases lining up with TRBD2. The CDR3 sequence: CASSLQGGSGYNEQFF. CDR3 nucleotides: TGCGCCAGCAGCTTGCAAGGCGGGAGTGGCTACAATGAGCAGTTCTTC.